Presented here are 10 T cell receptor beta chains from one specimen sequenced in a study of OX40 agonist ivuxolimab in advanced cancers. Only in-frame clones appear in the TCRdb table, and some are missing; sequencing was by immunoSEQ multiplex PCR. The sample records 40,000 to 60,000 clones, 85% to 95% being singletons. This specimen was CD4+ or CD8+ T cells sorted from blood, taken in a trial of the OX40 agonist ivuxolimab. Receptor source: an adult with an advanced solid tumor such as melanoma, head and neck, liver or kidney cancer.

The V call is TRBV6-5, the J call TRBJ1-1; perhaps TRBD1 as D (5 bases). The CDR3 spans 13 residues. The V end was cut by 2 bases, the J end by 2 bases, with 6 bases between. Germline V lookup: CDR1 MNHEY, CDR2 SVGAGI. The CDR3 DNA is TGTGCCAGCAGTTACGACAGTAACACTGAAGCTTTCTTT. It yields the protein CASSYDSNTEAFF.

CDR3 sequence reads: CASSDYLYEQYV. Here the CDR3 DNA reads TGTGCCAGCAGTGACTACCTCTACGAGCAGTACGTC. The chain uses TRBV6-1 and TRBJ2-7; D not resolved. CDR1 and CDR2 (germline): MNHNS, SASEGT. V gave up 3 bases and J gave up 3 bases, with 6 bases separating them. The CDR3 runs 12 residues.

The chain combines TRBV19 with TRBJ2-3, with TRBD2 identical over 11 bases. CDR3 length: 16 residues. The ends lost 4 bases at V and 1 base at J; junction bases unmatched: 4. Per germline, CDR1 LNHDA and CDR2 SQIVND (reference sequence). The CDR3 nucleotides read TGTGCCAGTAGTACCCCGACTAGCGGGGGCACAGATACGCAGTATTTT. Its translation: CASSTPTSGGTDTQYF.

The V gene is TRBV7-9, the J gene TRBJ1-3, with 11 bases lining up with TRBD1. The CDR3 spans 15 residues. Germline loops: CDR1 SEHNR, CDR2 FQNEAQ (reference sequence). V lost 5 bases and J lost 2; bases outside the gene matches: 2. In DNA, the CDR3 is TGTGCCAGCAGCAGGGGACAGGGGGCTGGAAACACCATATATTTT. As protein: CASSRGQGAGNTIYF.

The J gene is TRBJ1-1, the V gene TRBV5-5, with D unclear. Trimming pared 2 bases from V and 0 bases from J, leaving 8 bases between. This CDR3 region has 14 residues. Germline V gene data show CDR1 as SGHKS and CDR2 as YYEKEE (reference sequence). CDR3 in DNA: TGTGCCAGCAGCTTAGAACCTATGAACACTGAAGCTTTCTTT. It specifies CASSLEPMNTEAFF.

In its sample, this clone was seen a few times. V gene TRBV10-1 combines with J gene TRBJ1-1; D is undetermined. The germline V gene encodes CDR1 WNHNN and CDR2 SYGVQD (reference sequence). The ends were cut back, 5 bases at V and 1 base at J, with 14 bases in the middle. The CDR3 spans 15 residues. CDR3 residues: CASSHSNAGNTEAFF. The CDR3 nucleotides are TGCGCCAGCAGTCACAGCAACGCAGGGAACACTGAAGCTTTCTTT.

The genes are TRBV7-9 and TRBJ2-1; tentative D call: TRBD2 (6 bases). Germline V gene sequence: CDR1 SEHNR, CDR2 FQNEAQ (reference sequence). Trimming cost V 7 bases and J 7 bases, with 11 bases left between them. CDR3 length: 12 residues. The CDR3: CASTPEGNEQFF. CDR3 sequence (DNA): TGTGCCAGCACCCCGGAGGGGAATGAGCAGTTCTTC.

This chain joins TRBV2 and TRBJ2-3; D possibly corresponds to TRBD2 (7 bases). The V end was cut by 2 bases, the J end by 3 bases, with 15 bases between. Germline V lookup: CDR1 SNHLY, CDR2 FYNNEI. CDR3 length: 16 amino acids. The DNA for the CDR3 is TGTGCCAGCAGTGAAATACGGGGGGCCTTGACAGATACGCAGTATTTT. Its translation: CASSEIRGALTDTQYF.

CDR3 bases: TGTGCCAGCAGCTTAGTGGGCAATGAGCAGTTCTTC. Translated, it gives CASSLVGNEQFF. The rearrangement joins TRBV7-9 to TRBJ2-1; D gene uncertain. Germline loops: CDR1 SEHNR, CDR2 FQNEAQ (reference sequence). The CDR3 contains 12 residues. Trimming left V 1 base short and J 6 bases short, with 4 bases between.

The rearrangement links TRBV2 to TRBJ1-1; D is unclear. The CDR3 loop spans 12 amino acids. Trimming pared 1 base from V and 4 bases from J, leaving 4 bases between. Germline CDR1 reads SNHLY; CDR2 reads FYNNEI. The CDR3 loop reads CASSEGGTEAFF. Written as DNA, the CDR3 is TGTGCCAGCAGTGAAGGGGGCACTGAAGCTTTCTTT.